This is a list of T cell receptor beta chains from one sample in a study of cytomegalovirus exposure and HLA in healthy donors. TCRdb's table, derived via immunoSEQ multiplex PCR, lists solely in-frame clones and lacks some. Altogether tens of thousands of clones are present, over 60% being singletons, with the ten largest covering roughly 5%. The specimen was PBMCs. These receptors originate from a man under 40 in good health and CMV-seropositive. CDR3s include the opening cysteine and the closing phenylalanine or tryptophan. Clone sizes are given selectively: once, few, many, or a class where the clone is expanded.

J | V | size | length | CDR3
TRBJ2-3 | TRBV30 | NA | 15 | CAWFARDRSTDTQYF
TRBJ1-2 | TRBV5-4 | NA | 15 | CASSFRDRGPHGYTF
TRBJ2-2 | TRBV5-4 | NA | 18 | CASSKDRSKGANTGELFF
TRBJ2-3 | TRBV28 | NA | 19 | CASSSLGLAVLRSTDTQYF
TRBJ2-1 | TRBV18 | NA | 14 | CASSPLAGFNEQFF
TRBJ2-1 | TRBV4-2 | NA | 13 | CASSQEQTSEQFF
TRBJ1-2 | TRBV7-2 | NA | 14 | CASSRDRSFYGYTF
TRBJ1-5 | TRBV2 | NA | 13 | CASNGQGYQPQHF
TRBJ1-1 | TRBV5-4 | NA | 13 | CASSPRAAAEAFF
TRBJ2-3 | TRBV5-8 | NA | 14 | CASSRARGTDTQYF
TRBJ1-2 | TRBV29-1 | NA | 11 | CSAQGSYGYTF
TRBJ2-1 | TRBV10-3 | NA | 15 | CAIARLSSGGNEQFF
TRBJ2-5 | TRBV11-2 | NA | 15 | CASSLVPTTGETQYF
TRBJ2-1 | TRBV27 | NA | 13 | CASSFDHYGEQFF
TRBJ1-1 | TRBV5-1 | NA | 16 | CASSLWTGGTNTEAFF
TRBJ2-2 | TRBV7-3 | NA | 16 | CASSRTGGRGTGELFF
TRBJ1-3 | TRBV6-5 | NA | 13 | CASSQGTGNTIYF
TRBJ1-1 | TRBV6-6 | few | 14 | CASILDRMNTEAFF
TRBJ2-2 | TRBV7-9 | NA | 13 | CASNLLTTGELFF
TRBJ1-5 | TRBV19 | NA | 15 | CASSRTDYSNQPQHF
TRBJ1-2 | TRBV4-1 | few | 15 | CASSQGTGSNYGYTF
TRBJ2-1 | TRBV9 | NA | 16 | CASSVGSGSSYNEQFF
TRBJ1-4 | TRBV4-1 | few | 16 | CASSPFSRGTNEKLFF
TRBJ2-2 | TRBV28 | NA | 15 | CASRPGQGGTGELFF
TRBJ2-3 | TRBV21-1 | NA | 21 | CASSKHLFLNRWGGGSDTQYF
TRBJ1-2 | TRBV4-1 | few | 14 | CASSQDSGSYGYTF
TRBJ1-2 | TRBV7-2 | NA | 17 | CASSPGGWGPSGGGYTF